This entry lists 25 T cell receptor beta chains sequenced from one sample in a study of cytomegalovirus exposure and HLA in healthy donors. Use of 60 Vbeta and 13 Jbeta primers characterized the PCR. TCRdb's table, derived via immunoSEQ multiplex PCR, lists solely in-frame clones and lacks some. Among over 65,000 clones, approximately 81% were seen once, and the ten largest hold nearly 7.5%. Sequencing used PBMCs. These receptors were taken from a woman in her 30s in good health and CMV-seropositive.

This clone was counted a single time. This chain uses TRBV7-2 with TRBJ2-1; TRBD1 aligns across 9 bases. Germline V gives CDR1 SGHTA, CDR2 FQGNSA. This CDR3 is built from 14 residues. The V gene end was trimmed by 5 bases and the J gene end by 10 bases; junction bases not matched to a gene: 9. CDR3: CASSRDRASWEQFF. The DNA for the CDR3 is TGTGCCAGCAGCCGGGACAGGGCGTCGTGGGAGCAGTTCTTC. The full variable domain, rest sourced from reference TRBV7-2 and TRBJ2-1, is GAGVSQSPSNKVTEKGKDVELRCDPISGHTALYWYRQSLGQGLEFLIYFQGNSAPDKSGLPSDRFSAERTGGSVSTLTIQRTQQEDSAVYLCASSRDRASWEQFFGPGTRLTVL.

The table lists this clone with a few counts. V usage is TRBV4-1 and J usage is TRBJ2-7; 7 nucleotides agree with TRBD1. The CDR3 totals 16 residues. V was clipped by 4 bases and J by 5 bases; unmatched bases: 14. Germline CDR1 MGHRA, CDR2 YSYEKL. CDR3 sequence reads: CASSLITGVVVHEQYF. Here the CDR3 DNA reads TGCGCCAGCAGCCTAATAACAGGGGTTGTGGTCCACGAGCAGTACTTC.

This chain connects TRBV10-3 to TRBJ2-2; TRBD2 matches 11 bases. This CDR3 is 19 amino acids long. The germline CDR1 and CDR2 sequences are ENHRY and SYGVKD. J lost 0 bases, V lost 7 bases, and 13 bases had no gene match. CDR3 nucleotide sequence: TGTGCCATCACCCCGGACAGCGCGGGACTAGCGGCGAACACCGGGGAGCTGTTTTTT. Amino acid sequence: CAITPDSAGLAANTGELFF.

The rearrangement joins TRBV7-8 to TRBJ1-1, with D possibly being TRBD1 (6 bases). Germline V gene lookup returns CDR1 SGHVS and CDR2 FQNEAQ. The length of the CDR3 is 13 residues. With 5 bases removed from V and 7 bases from J, the gap between germline ends came to 14 bases. The CDR3 sequence is CASSGDRGGEAFF. The DNA of the CDR3 is TGTGCCAGCAGCGGAGATAGAGGGGGTGAAGCTTTCTTT.

The chain joins TRBV5-1 to TRBJ2-3; D is possibly TRBD1 (6 bases). CDR3 length equals 14 residues. Trimming stripped 4 bases from V and 6 bases from J, with 15 bases between. Germline CDR1 reads SGHRS; CDR2 reads YFSETQ. The CDR3 is CASSGGPDGDTQYF. CDR3 DNA sequence: TGCGCCAGCAGCGGGGGCCCGGACGGGGATACGCAGTATTTT.

The J gene is TRBJ2-7, the V gene TRBV28; 10 positions match TRBD1. V was pared by 2 bases and J by 5 bases, with 3 bases of the junction left unmatched. Germline CDR1 reads MDHEN; CDR2 reads SYDVKM. The CDR3 has 14 amino acids. The CDR3 sequence: CASSLRGTGDEQYF. CDR3 coding DNA: TGTGCCAGCAGTTTAAGAGGGACAGGGGACGAGCAGTACTTC.

This clone was seen a handful of times. V usage is TRBV20-1 and J usage is TRBJ2-1, with no clear D. Per germline, CDR1 DFQATT and CDR2 SNEGSKA (reference sequence). The CDR3 extends over 11 amino acids. Deletions cut 3 bases from V and 8 bases from J, with 8 bases between. CDR3 amino acids: CSASVSHEQFF. The CDR3 DNA reads as TGCAGTGCTAGTGTCTCCCATGAGCAGTTCTTC.

V and J are TRBV11-2 and TRBJ2-3, with 7 positions matching TRBD1. Looked up from germline, CDR1 is SGHAT and CDR2 is FQNNGV. The length of the CDR3 is 15 residues. J lost 0 bases, V lost 4 bases, and 4 bases had no gene match. CDR3 bases: TGTGCCAGCAGCTCGACAGGGTCTAGCACAGATACGCAGTATTTT. Protein product: CASSSTGSSTDTQYF.

The rearrangement joins TRBV6-5 to TRBJ2-5; 7 bases agree with TRBD2. In germline, CDR1 is MNHEY, CDR2 SVGAGI. The J segment lost 4 bases and the V segment lost 0 bases, leaving 5 bases of the junction unmatched. The CDR3 consists of 15 residues. The CDR3, as DNA: TGTGCCAGCAGTTACTCGGCGGGAGTGGGAGAGACCCAGTACTTC. This codes for CASSYSAGVGETQYF.

CDR3 amino acids: CASSIDHDSSSTDTQYF. The CDR3 DNA reads TGTGCCAGTAGTATAGATCACGACAGCTCTAGCACAGATACGCAGTATTTT. The gene calls are TRBV19 and TRBJ2-3; possibly TRBD1 for D (5 bases). The length of the CDR3 is 17 residues. CDR1 and CDR2 (germline): LNHDA, SQIVND (reference sequence). Trimming cost V 0 bases and J 0 bases, with 13 bases left between them.

The rearrangement links TRBV6-5 to TRBJ1-1, with TRBD1 matching over 8 bases. J gave up 2 bases and V 3 bases, and 8 bases lay outside the gene matches. The CDR3 runs to 16 residues. Germline assignment: CDR1 MNHEY and CDR2 SVGAGI. CDR3 in amino acids: CASSYGNRGSNTEAFF. DNA of the CDR3: TGTGCCAGCAGTTATGGCAACAGGGGGTCAAACACTGAAGCTTTCTTT.

V and J are TRBV27 and TRBJ2-7; possibly TRBD1 for D (5 bases). The length of the CDR3 is 13 residues. CDR1 and CDR2 (germline): MNHEY, SMNVEV (reference sequence). The V end lost 5 bases, the J end lost 1 base, and 9 bases lay between the germline ends. The CDR3 is CASSPGLSYEQYF. CDR3 nucleotide sequence: TGTGCCAGCAGTCCAGGGTTGTCCTACGAGCAGTACTTC.

V and J are TRBV6-1 and TRBJ1-3, with D possibly TRBD1 on 5 matching bases. The CDR3 totals 18 residues. Trimming removed 3 bases from V and 3 bases from J, with 21 bases in between. Germline-derived CDR1 and CDR2 are MNHNS and SASEGT. This CDR3 reads CASSDLVQIGHSGNTIYF. The CDR3 coding sequence is TGTGCCAGCAGTGATCTCGTCCAGATTGGACATAGTGGAAACACCATATATTTT.

The chain uses TRBV5-5 and TRBJ2-5; 8 bases are shared with TRBD2. Unmatched junction bases numbered 8, after V lost 4 bases and J lost 3 bases. Germline CDR1 is SGHKS and CDR2 is YYEKEE (reference sequence). The CDR3 is made up of 15 amino acids. The CDR3 is CASSPGGGREETQYF. CDR3 nucleotides: TGTGCCAGCAGCCCCGGGGGGGGGAGAGAAGAGACCCAGTACTTC.

The chain employs TRBV7-8 and TRBJ2-7; D is ambiguous. The germline V gene has CDR1 SGHVS and CDR2 FQNEAQ. The CDR3 has 14 residues. Trimming removed 4 bases at V and 3 bases at J, with 13 bases between. CDR3 DNA sequence: TGTGCCAGCAGCTCACTACCGGGTCGCTACGAGCAGTACTTC. It translates to CASSSLPGRYEQYF.

The chain is built from TRBV11-2 and TRBJ2-5; no firm D call. The CDR3 covers 13 residues. Per the germline V gene, CDR1 is SGHAT and CDR2 is FQNNGV. Deletions cut 5 bases from V and 1 base from J, with 8 bases between. The CDR3 sequence is CASSRLSQETQYF. The CDR3 DNA follows: TGTGCCAGCAGCAGACTTTCCCAAGAGACCCAGTACTTC.

This clone was seen a few times. The chain joins TRBV9 to TRBJ2-3; TRBD2 agrees at 7 bases. This CDR3 region has 17 residues. The V segment lost 6 bases and the J segment 1 base; nucleotides outside the gene matches: 14. In germline, CDR1 is SGDLS, CDR2 YYNGEE. The CDR3: CASTPKGGGYGTDTQYF. The CDR3 DNA follows: TGTGCCAGCACCCCAAAAGGCGGGGGATACGGCACAGATACGCAGTATTTT.

The V call is TRBV6-6, the J call TRBJ2-3; 8 nucleotides line up with TRBD2. Germline V lookup: CDR1 MNHNY, CDR2 SVGAGI (reference sequence). The J segment lost 0 bases and the V segment lost 6 bases, leaving 5 bases of the junction unmatched. CDR3 size: 15 residues. Written as DNA, the CDR3 is TGTGCCAGCAGAAACGGGGGGGAAAGCACAGATACGCAGTATTTT. Translated, it gives CASRNGGESTDTQYF.

The chain has TRBV5-6 and TRBJ2-5; 10 bases are a match to TRBD1. This CDR3 spans 16 amino acids. The germline gives CDR1 SGHDT, CDR2 YYEEEE. V was pared by 2 bases and J by 5 bases, with 9 bases of the junction left unmatched. CDR3 nucleotides: TGTGCCAGCAGCTTAAGACAGGGGGCATTACAGGAGACCCAGTACTTC. Residues: CASSLRQGALQETQYF.

The chain couples TRBV15 to TRBJ2-5; 7 nucleotides agree with TRBD2. The CDR3 loop spans 16 amino acids. The germline V gene encodes CDR1 LNHNV and CDR2 YYDKDF (reference sequence). V dropped 1 base and J dropped 3; count of bases not matched to a gene: 8. The CDR3 nucleotides are TGTGCCACCAGCAGAGTAGCGGGCTCACCCGAAGAGACCCAGTACTTC. Encoded protein: CATSRVAGSPEETQYF.

The V and J genes are TRBV27 and TRBJ2-7; 7 positions agree with TRBD2. The CDR3 is 14 residues long. Germline lookup yields CDR1 MNHEY and CDR2 SMNVEV (reference sequence). Trimming took 3 bases from V and 0 from J; bases not matched to a gene: 2. CDR3 sequence (DNA): TGTGCCAGCAGTTTTAGCGGGCCCTCCTACGAGCAGTACTTC. Translated, it gives CASSFSGPSYEQYF.

The count of this clone is one. This chain joins TRBV28 and TRBJ1-5; TRBD1 is a possible D gene (6 bases). The CDR3 extends over 16 amino acids. Trimming removed 6 bases at V and 0 bases at J, with 15 bases between. Germline loops: CDR1 MDHEN, CDR2 SYDVKM. This CDR3 is CASSVDRPPSNQPQHF. For the CDR3, the DNA is TGTGCCAGCAGCGTTGACAGGCCACCTAGCAATCAGCCCCAGCATTTT.

The rearrangement uses TRBV5-6 and TRBJ2-7; 7 nucleotides match TRBD1. CDR1 is SGHDT, CDR2 YYEEEE, per germline. The CDR3 extends over 13 amino acids. Unmatched junction bases numbered 6, after V lost 3 bases and J lost 6 bases. The CDR3 loop is CASSSTRGFEQYF. The CDR3 DNA reads as TGTGCCAGCAGCTCTACCAGGGGGTTCGAGCAGTACTTC.

V is TRBV20-1 and J is TRBJ1-1; no reliable D call. CDR1 is DFQATT and CDR2 is SNEGSKA in the germline V gene (reference sequence). The length of the CDR3 is 11 residues. V lost 0 bases to trimming and J lost 10 bases, with 9 bases between them. CDR3 sequence (DNA): TGCAGTGCTAGAGATGAGGGTGGAGCTTTCTTT. Translating it yields CSARDEGGAFF.

The chain joins TRBV7-2 to TRBJ2-1; the D gene is possibly TRBD1 (7 bases). The CDR3 is made up of 12 amino acids. Germline V gene lookup returns CDR1 SGHTA and CDR2 FQGNSA. V lost 7 bases and J 12 bases, leaving 16 bases between the germline ends. The CDR3 bases are TGTGCCAGCACCGACGGGGGACAGCGGCAGTTCTTC. Translating gives CASTDGGQRQFF.